A selection of T cell receptor beta chains follows, all from one sample in a study of CD8 T cell repertoires and HIV-1 epitope variants. What these receptors recognize is not known. Profiling relied on immunoSEQ multiplex PCR, and the TCRdb table lists in-frame clones only, not all of them. The data hold approximately 6,000 clones, with around 66% observed a single time. Sequenced material: cultured CD8+ T cells derived from PBMCs. The receptors here all came from a male donor with HIV. Each CDR3 is given with its conserved first and last residue. D genes are given only for firm matches. A clone size is listed for some rows: how often the clone was seen (once, few, many), or a class if it is expanded.

TRBJ2-6,.,TRBV27,.,CASSFSSGANVLTF,TGTGCCAGCAGTTTTAGCTCTGGGGCCAACGTCCTGACTTTC
TRBJ2-2,TRBD2,TRBV13,.,CASSFGGLAGGNTGELFF,TGTGCCAGCAGCTTTGGCGGACTAGCGGGAGGGAACACCGGGGAGCTGTTTTTT
TRBJ1-2,.,TRBV28,.,CASSPPRGSAGYTF,TGTGCCAGCAGTCCCCCTAGGGGTAGCGCTGGCTACACCTTC
TRBJ2-1,TRBD2,TRBV9,.,CASSVGFYGGVINEQFF,TGTGCCAGCAGCGTAGGGTTCTACGGGGGGGTGATAAATGAGCAGTTCTTC
TRBJ2-5,TRBD2,TRBV6-1,.,CASSPLWGGETQYF,TGTGCCAGCAGTCCTCTGTGGGGGGGGGAGACCCAGTACTTC
TRBJ2-7,TRBD1,TRBV4-2,.,CASSQDGQGNYEQYF,TGTGCCAGCAGCCAAGATGGACAGGGGAACTACGAGCAGTACTTC
TRBJ2-2,.,TRBV29-1,medium-sized,CSVLKGTGELFF,TGCAGCGTCTTGAAGGGCACCGGGGAGCTGTTTTTT
TRBJ1-3,.,TRBV27,.,CASSLTAGFGNTIYF,TGTGCCAGCAGTCTAACCGCAGGGTTTGGAAACACCATATATTTT
TRBJ1-1,TRBD1,TRBV6-1,.,CASSGRRQGYTEAFF,TGTGCCAGCAGTGGCAGGCGACAGGGGTATACTGAAGCTTTCTTT
TRBJ2-5,TRBD1,TRBV5-3,.,CASSPVSGQQETQYF,TGCGCCAGCAGCCCCGTTTCGGGACAGCAAGAGACCCAGTACTTC
TRBJ2-7,TRBD1,TRBV19,few,CASSWGQGRNEQYF,TGTGCCAGTAGTTGGGGACAGGGGAGGAACGAGCAGTACTTC
TRBJ2-7,.,TRBV7-2,.,CASSMNRGGYEQYF,TGTGCCAGCAGCATGAACAGGGGGGGCTACGAGCAGTACTTC
TRBJ2-5,TRBD2,TRBV10-3,.,CAISESTGTRQETQYF,TGTGCCATCAGTGAGTCGACTGGGACTAGACAAGAGACCCAGTACTTC
TRBJ2-7,.,TRBV2,.,CASSEATGSSYEQYF,TGTGCCAGCAGTGAAGCTACCGGAAGCTCCTACGAGCAGTACTTC
TRBJ1-2,.,TRBV28,once,CASSTQGSNYGYTF,TGTGCCAGCAGCACACAGGGTTCTAACTATGGCTACACCTTC
TRBJ2-1,TRBD1,TRBV7-2,.,CASSLVAGGNEQFF,TGTGCCAGCAGCTTAGTGGCAGGGGGCAATGAGCAGTTCTTC
TRBJ2-1,.,TRBV7-8,.,CASSLAGRNEQFF,TGTGCCAGCAGCTTAGCAGGGAGGAATGAGCAGTTCTTC
TRBJ2-3,.,TRBV7-9,.,CASSLEQGWEDTQYF,TGTGCCAGCAGCTTAGAACAGGGTTGGGAAGATACGCAGTATTTT
TRBJ1-2,.,TRBV4-3,large,CASSQDPVELDYGYTF,TGCGCCAGCAGCCAAGATCCCGTCGAACTCGACTATGGCTACACCTTC
TRBJ1-2,.,TRBV2,.,CASSGTFNYGYTF,TGTGCCAGCAGCGGGACGTTCAACTATGGCTACACCTTC
TRBJ2-7,.,TRBV27,.,CASSQSGPHREQYF,TGTGCCAGCAGTCAGAGCGGTCCCCATCGGGAGCAGTACTTC
TRBJ2-2,.,TRBV5-4,.,CASSLYLGTGELFF,TGTGCCAGCAGCTTGTATCTAGGCACCGGGGAGCTGTTTTTT
TRBJ2-1,TRBD2,TRBV4-3,few,CASSQEVPLAGGPNEQFF,TGCGCCAGCAGCCAAGAAGTCCCCCTAGCGGGGGGTCCAAATGAGCAGTTCTTC
TRBJ1-2,.,TRBV5-1,.,CASSLGGEDGYTF,TGCGCCAGCAGCTTGGGGGGCGAGGATGGCTACACCTTC
TRBJ2-3,TRBD1,TRBV6-5,.,CASSGTGGTDTQYF,TGTGCCAGCAGTGGGACAGGCGGGACAGATACGCAGTATTTT
TRBJ2-3,TRBD1,TRBV7-6,.,CASTTRQGATDTQYF,TGTGCCAGCACCACGCGACAGGGGGCGACGGATACGCAGTATTTT
TRBJ2-3,TRBD1,TRBV7-6,.,CASSRTGGNTQYF,TGTGCCAGCAGCAGGACAGGGGGCAATACGCAGTATTTT
TRBJ1-6,TRBD1,TRBV5-1,.,CASSLAPGGNSPLHF,TGCGCCAGCAGCTTGGCCCCAGGGGGTAATTCACCCCTCCACTTT
TRBJ2-1,.,TRBV7-9,medium-sized,CASSLDPDEQFF,TGTGCCAGCAGCTTAGATCCGGATGAGCAGTTCTTC
TRBJ1-1,.,TRBV7-9,.,CASSKQGEAFF,TGTGCCAGCAGCAAACAGGGCGAGGCTTTCTTT
TRBJ2-1,.,TRBV9,few,CASSGLRRNEQFF,TGTGCCAGCTCAGGTCTGAGGAGGAATGAGCAGTTCTTC
TRBJ1-1,.,TRBV5-5,.,CASSSLSQVNTEAFF,TGTGCCAGCAGCTCTCTATCACAAGTAAACACTGAAGCTTTCTTT
TRBJ1-4,TRBD1,TRBV6-5,few,CASSYSIGTGGEKLFF,TGTGCCAGCAGTTACTCGATCGGGACAGGGGGTGAAAAACTGTTTTTT
TRBJ1-1,TRBD1,TRBV10-3,.,CAIRTDREGRDTEAFF,TGTGCCATCAGGACGGACAGGGAGGGTCGGGACACTGAAGCTTTCTTT
TRBJ2-1,.,TRBV5-4,.,CASSLPPGAVRNEQFF,TGTGCCAGCAGCTTACCACCAGGGGCTGTTAGGAATGAGCAGTTCTTC
TRBJ1-4,.,TRBV6-6,few,CASSYSNRVLFF,TGTGCCAGCAGTTACTCGAACAGGGTGCTGTTTTTT
TRBJ2-1,.,TRBV7-8,.,CASTLMDNEQFF,TGTGCCAGCACCCTCATGGACAATGAGCAGTTCTTC
TRBJ1-1,TRBD1,TRBV6-6,.,CASQDRGLNTEAFF,TGTGCCAGCCAAGACAGGGGGCTGAACACTGAAGCTTTCTTT
TRBJ1-1,.,TRBV4-1,.,CASSPSLNTEAFF,TGCGCCAGCAGCCCTAGTCTGAACACTGAAGCTTTCTTT
TRBJ2-1,.,TRBV7-8,.,CASSDAGEGVSEQFF,TGTGCCAGCAGCGACGCCGGGGAGGGGGTGAGTGAGCAGTTCTTC
TRBJ2-5,TRBD1,TRBV19,.,CASSIRQGSETQYF,TGTGCCAGTAGTATTAGACAGGGTTCGGAGACCCAGTACTTC
TRBJ2-3,.,TRBV5-1,.,CASSLDQGAGDTDTQYF,TGCGCCAGCAGCTTGGACCAGGGGGCGGGAGACACAGATACGCAGTATTTT
TRBJ2-7,.,TRBV21-1,.,CASSSDRRSYEQYF,TGTGCCAGCAGCAGCGACAGGAGAAGCTACGAGCAGTACTTC
TRBJ2-1,TRBD1,TRBV28,few,CASTKGTDDYNEQFF,TGTGCCAGCACCAAGGGGACAGACGATTACAATGAGCAGTTCTTC
TRBJ1-1,TRBD1,TRBV13,.,CASSFWTGGEVNTEAFF,TGTGCCAGCAGCTTTTGGACAGGGGGCGAGGTGAACACTGAAGCTTTCTTT
TRBJ2-7,.,TRBV29-1,.,CSVDGNPTSSYEQYF,TGCAGCGTTGATGGAAACCCCACTAGCTCCTACGAGCAGTACTTC
TRBJ2-7,.,TRBV28,.,CASSSGLSDYEQYF,TGTGCCAGCAGTTCAGGGCTGTCGGATTACGAGCAGTACTTC
TRBJ2-7,TRBD1,TRBV5-4,.,CASSLADRVNEQYF,TGTGCCAGCAGCTTGGCGGACAGGGTGAACGAGCAGTACTTC
TRBJ2-3,TRBD2,TRBV6-5,.,CASSYSGSITDTQYF,TGTGCCAGCAGTTATAGCGGGAGTATTACAGATACGCAGTATTTT
TRBJ2-1,.,TRBV10-3,few,CAIFNGGGNEQFF,TGTGCCATCTTTAACGGAGGGGGCAATGAGCAGTTCTTC
TRBJ2-1,TRBD1,TRBV19,few,CASSMGTDLYNEQFF,TGTGCCAGTAGTATGGGGACAGACTTATACAATGAGCAGTTCTTC
TRBJ2-7,.,TRBV2,.,CASSGVKMSRSTEQYF,TGTGCCAGCAGCGGAGTGAAGATGTCCAGGTCTACCGAGCAGTACTTC
TRBJ1-4,.,TRBV27,.,CASSFSWASTNEKLFF,TGTGCCAGCAGTTTTAGTTGGGCTTCAACTAATGAAAAACTGTTTTTT
TRBJ2-7,TRBD2,TRBV9,.,CASSVSGGEVQYF,TGTGCCAGCAGCGTATCGGGAGGGGAGGTGCAGTACTTC
TRBJ2-5,TRBD1,TRBV19,.,CASSLRQGQETQYF,TGTGCCAGTAGTCTTCGACAGGGACAAGAGACCCAGTACTTC
TRBJ1-1,TRBD1,TRBV30,few,CAWSAGTGDEAFF,TGTGCCTGGAGTGCAGGGACAGGGGATGAAGCTTTCTTT
TRBJ1-1,.,TRBV5-4,.,CASSLGTGTEAFF,TGTGCCAGCAGCCTCGGGACGGGGACTGAAGCTTTCTTT
TRBJ2-6,.,TRBV6-5,.,CASSSSDSGANVLTF,TGTGCCAGCAGTTCCTCCGACTCTGGGGCCAACGTCCTGACTTTC
TRBJ1-1,.,TRBV7-9,few,CASSRVLGGPNTEAFF,TGTGCCAGCAGCCGGGTCCTTGGGGGACCGAACACTGAAGCTTTCTTT
TRBJ2-5,.,TRBV20-1,.,CSAGEETQYF,TGCAGTGCTGGAGAAGAGACCCAGTACTTC